This TCR beta chain was captured by sequencing in a study of glioma-infiltrating T cells. Germline trimming cut 6 bases from V and 0 bases from J; bases unmatched to any gene: 8. The CDR3 runs to 17 residues. Germline CDR1 and CDR2: SNHLY and FYNNEI. Using RNA template, CDR3s of TCR alpha and beta were amplified with iRepertoire arm-PCR. One-step reverse transcription and amplification started from around 100-400 ng of tissue mRNA or PBMC total RNA. TCRdb re-derived calls from the multiplex PCR reads in MiXCR, one entry per CDR3 protein. The sample yields 160,000 or so distinct CDR3 sequences, more than 35% seen once.

The sequence derives from a human donor with low-grade glioma or glioblastoma, undergoing nonglioma brain surgery, or in good health (not recorded which). The chain joins TRBV2 to TRBJ2-1, with 10 bases matching TRBD1. The sample taken for sequencing was glioma tissue, nonneoplastic brain tissue, or PBMCs (not recorded which). The CDR3 DNA reads TGTGCCAGCAGCAACTCCGGGACAGGGGTCTCCTACAATGAGCAGTTCTTC. It encodes CASSNSGTGVSYNEQFF.